The text below deals with one TCR beta chain. The antigen this receptor binds is unknown. No quality values exist for individual bases; no much larger clone is one base distant. The data stem from a study of CD8+ T cells in alopecia areata (dated by TCRdb to the late 2010s). Describing the broader study: The treated patients, all with moderate-to-severe alopecia areata, were enrolled in an open-label pilot trial of oral tofacitinib given at 5 to 10 mg twice daily. Tofacitinib was administered for 6 to 18 months, and 6 months of follow-up off drug were then conducted to assess delayed response and recurrence. High-throughput TCRbeta sequencing was used to examine T cell clonal expansion in alopecia areata in both the C3H/HeJ mouse model and human patients. On the human side, TCRbeta sequencing was run on scalp tissue and on sorted CD4+ and CD8+ peripheral blood T cells from healthy controls and from alopecia areata patients with either patchy or totalis/universalis disease. Tofacitinib-treated patients had biopsies at baseline and at 4 and 24 weeks of treatment, with a later scalp biopsy in several patients. Clonality in the scalp was compared among normal scalp (n=4), patchy alopecia areata scalp (n=8), and alopecia totalis/universalis scalp (n=8). RNA came from the PAXgene miRNA kit for fixed scalp, the miRNeasy kit for PBMCs, and the RNeasy kit for mouse skin. Amplification of TCRbeta CDR3 regions was done by immunoSEQ multiplex PCR using 35 Vbeta forward primers and 13 Jbeta reverse primers. Here is what the overall study found, with its caveats: Scalp TCR repertoire analysis is complicated because resident alphabeta T cells in normal human skin are also sequenced, whereas mouse skin is dominated by gammadelta T cells. TCR sequences shared between patients were less clear than in mice, possibly partly because of HLA diversity in the patient population. Compared with normal scalp, lesional scalp had higher clonality and more expanded CD8+ clones, particularly in alopecia totalis/universalis, a pattern that suggests antigenic drive.

Unmatched junction bases come to 5, with V trimmed by 3 bases and J by 0 bases. Spanning cysteine to phenylalanine, the CDR3 consists of 17 amino acids. Of all the DNA, just the CDR3 is kept, 51 bases in frame from base 1. Via the germline V gene, CDR1 is MGHDK and CDR2 SYGVNS. The intended sense of this specimen's time point label: baseline before oral tofacitinib. From alopecia areata patients, peripheral blood was collected along with lesional scalp punch biopsies. PBMCs were isolated by density centrifugation and stained for CD3, CD4 and CD8, and CD4+ and CD8+ T cells were sorted on a FACSAria. The library was built by means of the immunoSEQ multiplex PCR assay. RNA was extracted from all samples and reverse transcribed into cDNA, which served as template for TCR sequencing. First-strand cDNA was synthesized using SuperScript III with a 2:1 mix of oligo-dT and random hexamers. A synthetic immune receptor repertoire was used to assess amplification bias, and residual bias was removed computationally. Per the original workflow: Raw reads were preprocessed to remove errors, and CDR3 was defined according to IMGT conventions as the region from the conserved cysteine to phenylalanine. Clonality was calculated as 1 minus Shannon entropy normalized by log2 of the number of productive unique TCRs. Whether scalp clones were CD4 or CD8 was inferred by matching scalp TCRbeta sequences against CD4 and CD8 repertoires sorted from blood. The source is immuneACCESS, and TCRdb retained only in-frame sequences with V and J called. Part of the clones is not carried over; for the studies checked, unresolved V genes explain less than half of this, and the remainder is unexplained. V, J and clone size are those of that table, while D and trimming were read from the DNA. This sample comprises 100,000 to 150,000 clones, more than 40% of them detected only once. Roughly a sixth of the sample goes to the ten largest clones.

Sequenced here: CD8+ T cells sorted from blood, sampled at week 0. This TCR derives from a human donor with alopecia areata. In this chain, TRBV25-1 is recombined with TRBJ2-6; 7 bases in between match TRBD1. The bases are TGTGCCAGCAGTGATTCAGGGGGTCGCTCTGGGGCCAACGTCCTGACTTTC. It translates as CASSDSGGRSGANVLTF. The entire variable domain, with the stretches around the CDR3 drawn from the reference TRBV25-1 and TRBJ2-6 proteins, is EADIYQTPRYLVIGTGKKITLECSQTMGHDKMYWYQQDPGMELHLIHYSYGVNSTEKGDLSSESTVSRIRTEHFPLTLESARPSHTSQYLCASSDSGGRSGANVLTFGAGSRLTVL.